This is a list of T cell receptor beta chains from one sample in a study of shared T cell receptors in the human thymus. Using immunoSEQ multiplex PCR, the repertoire was profiled, and TCRdb retains in-frame clones only, with some absent. The table has more than 300,000 clones, roughly 94% seen once. Input material: thymocytes. These receptors were taken from a human donor. The CDR3 runs from the conserved cysteine through the conserved F or W. The order of the fields is D gene, J gene, V gene, CDR3 protein. A D gene is named only where the DNA matches it firmly.

TRBD1,TRBJ1-5,TRBV7-9,CASSQGQLSNQPQHF
TRBD1,TRBJ2-7,TRBV4-1,CASSQTGQSYEQYF
.,TRBJ2-5,TRBV12-5,CASGSEDSNHLGGETQYF
TRBD2,TRBJ2-5,TRBV25-1,CALSGRGVTQYF
.,TRBJ1-1,TRBV28,CASSSGSQEAFF
.,TRBJ2-7,TRBV6-5,CASNPGGRLSHEQYF
TRBD1,TRBJ2-7,TRBV14,CASSQPRQGPREHPSYEQYF
.,TRBJ1-2,TRBV2,CASSEHGYTF
TRBD1,TRBJ2-3,TRBV4-3,CASSQDGSDRGDTQYF
TRBD1,TRBJ1-5,TRBV30,CAGRGGNGQPQHF
TRBD2,TRBJ2-1,TRBV7-2,CASSFGLAGYNEQFF
TRBD2,TRBJ2-7,TRBV15,CATSRPGLAAYEQYF
.,TRBJ1-3,TRBV7-6,CASSLAFTRDPQLIERRNTIYF
TRBD1,TRBJ1-4,TRBV28,CASSLKIDRTGGFREKLFF
.,TRBJ1-1,TRBV10-1,CASSESGGSNTEAFF
.,TRBJ1-2,TRBV29-1,CSVYRVDYGYTF
.,TRBJ1-2,TRBV6-1,CASSGNNNYGYTF
.,TRBJ2-1,TRBV19,CASSRQGWYEQFF
.,TRBJ1-4,TRBV27,CASSVQMGSEKLFF
TRBD2,TRBJ2-7,TRBV10-2,CASSEGQGEGREQYF
TRBD2,TRBJ2-4,TRBV14,CASSQDRGGSAKNIQYF
TRBD1,TRBJ1-1,TRBV27,CASGIRDRGVNTEAFF
.,TRBJ1-5,TRBV7-9,CASSTSSEARDSNQPQHF
TRBD2,TRBJ2-7,TRBV28,CASSGLAGESSYEQYF